This T cell receptor beta chain was sequenced in a study of blood T cell repertoires in COVID-19. Study-level background: COVID-19 samples from acute and convalescent phases originated in the United States, Italy and Spain.

This clone was observed once. CDR1 and CDR2 (germline): SGHNT, YENEEA. The junction had 13 bases not matched to a gene; V was cut back by 5 bases and J by 6 bases. The CDR3 consists of 16 residues. The assay was immunoSEQ multiplex PCR, and TCRdb's table has in-frame clones only and misses some. The sample includes 150,000 to 200,000 clones, just under 95% of them seen just once. V is TRBV11-3 and J is TRBJ2-7, with 10 bases that match TRBD1. The sample consisted of peripheral blood. The sequence was obtained from a woman in her 50s with acute or convalescent COVID-19. The DNA for the CDR3 is TGTGCCAGCAGCCCCCGGACAGGGGGTAGACCCTGCGAGCAGTACTTC. It codes for CASSPRTGGRPCEQYF.